The present entry profiles one T cell receptor beta chain with its context. In the original analysis: For nucleated cells, counts were estimated from reference gene primer amplification. TCRdb keeps only in-frame clones here, not all; method: immunoSEQ multiplex PCR. Clone size and the V and J calls come from that table; the DNA yielded D and trimming. The table includes approximately 110,000 clones, 85% to 90% detected once. Germline assignment: CDR1 SGHTA and CDR2 FQGNSA. The CDR3 runs to 12 residues. V trimming: 1 base; J trimming: 9 bases; junction bases outside the gene matches: 3. This sample was taken from a study of blood T cell repertoires in COVID-19. Turning to the study itself: Donors in the United States, Italy and Spain gave samples during acute or convalescent COVID-19. Sources were T cells, B-cell-depleted T cells, or PBMCs; the material itself was cDNA or gDNA.

The TCR sequence derives from a woman aged 50 to 65 with acute or convalescent COVID-19. This rearrangement joins TRBV7-2 to TRBJ2-7; 7 bases fit TRBD1. The sequenced sample consisted of peripheral blood. CDR3 nucleotides: TGTGCCAGCAGCTTAGAGGGGGCGAGGCAGTACTTC. Translating gives CASSLEGARQYF.